This passage covers 6 T cell receptor beta chains from one sample sequenced in a study of blood T cell repertoires in COVID-19. The data were produced by immunoSEQ multiplex PCR, yet TCRdb's version contains in-frame clones alone and is incomplete. The repertoire holds about 67,000 clones, with more than 75% as singletons. Sequencing was done on a sample of peripheral blood. These receptors were collected from a man aged 50 to 59 with active COVID-19.

V and J are TRBV5-6 and TRBJ1-1, with a possible D match to TRBD1 (5 bases). Germline CDR1 reads SGHDT; CDR2 reads YYEEEE. This CDR3 region has 12 residues. Trimming removed 2 bases at V and 6 bases at J, with 8 bases between. CDR3 sequence: CASSFLTAEAFF. CDR3 nucleotide sequence: TGTGCCAGCAGCTTTTTGACAGCTGAAGCTTTCTTT.

V gene TRBV28 combines with J gene TRBJ2-7; 13 positions agree with TRBD2. CDR3 length: 16 residues. Trimming took 5 bases from V and 4 from J; bases not matched to a gene: 8. Per germline, CDR1 MDHEN and CDR2 SYDVKM. CDR3 amino acids: CASSARTSGRSYEQYF. DNA for the CDR3: TGTGCCAGCAGTGCCCGGACTAGCGGGAGATCTTACGAGCAGTACTTC.

The CDR3 here is CASSLDGAETQYF. DNA of the CDR3: TGTGCCAGCAGCTTGGATGGGGCGGAGACCCAGTACTTC. The rearrangement joins TRBV5-4 to TRBJ2-5; possibly TRBD1 for D (5 bases). Per the germline V gene, CDR1 is SGHNT and CDR2 is YYREEE (reference sequence). V gave up 0 bases and J gave up 5 bases, with 8 bases separating them. This CDR3 region has 13 residues.

The chain links TRBV5-1 to TRBJ2-2; 7 bases map to TRBD2. Germline V gene sequence: CDR1 SGHRS, CDR2 YFSETQ. The CDR3 totals 14 residues. The J segment lost 0 bases and the V segment lost 5 bases, leaving 1 base of the junction unmatched. The DNA of the CDR3 is TGCGCCAGCAGACTAGCGCCGAACACCGGGGAGCTGTTTTTT. It specifies CASRLAPNTGELFF.

The chain carries TRBV21-1 and TRBJ2-3; TRBD2 is the table's D call, not checked against the DNA. TRBV21-1 is labeled a pseudogene. The length of the CDR3 is 20 residues. Here the CDR3 reads CASSFPRPFSQRGGIDTQYF. The CDR3 coding sequence is TGTGCCAGCAGCTTCCCCAGGCCCTTTTCCCAGCGGGGGGGCATAGATACGCAGTATTTT.

The chain links TRBV30 to TRBJ1-5; weak D call: TRBD1 (6 bases). CDR3 size: 14 residues. Germline CDR1 GTSNPN, CDR2 SVGIG (reference sequence). V was trimmed by 0 bases and J by 4 bases, leaving 10 bases between them. CDR3 coding DNA: TGTGCCTGGAGTGTACAAGGGGGAAATCAGCCCCAGCATTTT. Residues: CAWSVQGGNQPQHF.